This TCR beta chain appears in the sequencing data of a study of blood T cell repertoires in COVID-19. The wider study: The United States, Italy and Spain supplied acute and convalescent COVID-19 samples. In each case, the material was cDNA or gDNA derived from T cells, B-cell-depleted T cells, or PBMCs.

This clone was recorded once. Germline assignment: CDR1 SGHRS and CDR2 YFSETQ. This CDR3 region has 16 residues. Trimming cost V 5 bases and J 5 bases; bases outside gene matches: 14. Authors' methods: From reference gene primer amplification, estimates of nucleated cell counts were derived. Clones were read by immunoSEQ multiplex PCR, and TCRdb kept only the in-frame ones, dropping some. D and trimming were read from the DNA, whereas the V and J calls and clone size are those reported in that table. This table has approximately 100,000 clones, approximately 90% appearing once. The V and J genes are TRBV5-1 and TRBJ2-5, with 8 bases aligning to TRBD1. Sequencing was done on a sample of peripheral blood. The TCR originated in a human donor with acute or convalescent COVID-19. The donor label of this sample is uncertain. CDR3 DNA sequence: TGCGCCAGCAGGCGGCAAGGGAGTCAGGGGGCGGAGACCCAGTACTTC. It translates to CASRRQGSQGAETQYF.